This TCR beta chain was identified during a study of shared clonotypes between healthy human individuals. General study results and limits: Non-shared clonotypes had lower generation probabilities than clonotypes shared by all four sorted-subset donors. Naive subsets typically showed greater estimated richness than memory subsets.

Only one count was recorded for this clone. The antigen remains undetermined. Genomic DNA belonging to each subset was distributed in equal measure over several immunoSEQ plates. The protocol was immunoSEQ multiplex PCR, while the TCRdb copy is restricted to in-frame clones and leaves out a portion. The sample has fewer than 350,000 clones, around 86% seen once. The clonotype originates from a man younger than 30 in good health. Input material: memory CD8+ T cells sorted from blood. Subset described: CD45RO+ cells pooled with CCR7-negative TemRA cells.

Written as DNA, the CDR3 is TGTGCCAGCAGTTTCCTAGACTACAATGAGCAGTTCTTC. Amino acids: CASSFLDYNEQFF. The J gene is TRBJ2-1, the V gene TRBV28; D is unclear. The V and J ends lost 3 bases and 3 bases respectively, with 6 bases between them. Per the germline V gene, CDR1 is MDHEN and CDR2 is SYDVKM. This CDR3 region has 13 residues. The full variable domain, its missing parts supplied by reference TRBV28 and TRBJ2-1, is DVKVTQSSRYLVKRTGEKVFLECVQDMDHENMFWYRQDPGLGLRLIYFSYDVKMKEKGDIPEGYSVSREKKERFSLILESASTNQTSMYLCASSFLDYNEQFFGPGTRLTVL.